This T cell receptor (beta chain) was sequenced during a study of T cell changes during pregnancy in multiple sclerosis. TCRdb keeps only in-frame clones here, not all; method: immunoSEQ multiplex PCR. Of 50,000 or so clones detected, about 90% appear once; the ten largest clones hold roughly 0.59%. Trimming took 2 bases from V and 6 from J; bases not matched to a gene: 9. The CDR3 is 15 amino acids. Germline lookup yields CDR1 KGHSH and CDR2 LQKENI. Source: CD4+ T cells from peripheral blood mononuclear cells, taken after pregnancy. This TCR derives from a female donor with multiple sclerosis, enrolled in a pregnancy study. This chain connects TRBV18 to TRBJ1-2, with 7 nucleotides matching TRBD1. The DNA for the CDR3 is TGTGCCAGCTCACCAGTGAAGGGGGCGTCTGATGGCTACACCTTC. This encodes CASSPVKGASDGYTF.